Following are 17 T cell receptor beta chains from one sample sequenced in a study of T cell responses to AZD1222 COVID-19 vaccine. Using immunoSEQ multiplex PCR, the repertoire was profiled, and TCRdb retains in-frame clones only, with some absent. The sample contains approximately 140,000 clones, 80% to 90% of which appear only once. Sequences were derived from peripheral blood, sampled on day 0 of AZD1222 vaccination. Receptor source: an adult in good health.

This chain joins TRBV11-2 and TRBJ1-1, with D uncertain. The CDR3 totals 13 residues. The germline gives CDR1 SGHAT, CDR2 FQNNGV. V was trimmed by 5 bases and J by 0 bases, leaving 7 bases between them. The CDR3 protein is CASSMTLNTEAFF. The CDR3 nucleotides read TGTGCCAGCAGCATGACCTTGAACACTGAAGCTTTCTTT.

The gene calls are TRBV19 and TRBJ2-7; D might be TRBD1 (6 bases). Germline values: CDR1 LNHDA, CDR2 SQIVND (reference sequence). Between the trimmed V and J ends, which lost 4 bases and 5 bases, there was a span of 12 bases. The CDR3 length is 13 residues. The CDR3 sequence is CASSTGDSDEQYF. Here the CDR3 DNA reads TGTGCCAGTAGTACAGGGGATTCCGACGAGCAGTACTTC.

The gene calls are TRBV4-2 and TRBJ1-5; 9 bases line up with TRBD1. The CDR3 is 15 amino acids. V lost 2 bases to trimming and J lost 6 bases; unmatched junction nucleotides: 5. Germline V gene sequence: CDR1 LGHNA, CDR2 YNFKEQ. CDR3 DNA sequence: TGTGCCAGCAGCCAAACAGGGGGCGCCGGTCAGCCCCAGCATTTT. Translated: CASSQTGGAGQPQHF.

V is TRBV23-1 and J is TRBJ1-5; no firm D call. TRBV23-1 is identified as an open reading frame with a role that is uncertain. CDR3 length: 16 residues. Between the trimmed V and J ends, which lost 5 bases and 3 bases, there was a span of 17 bases. For the CDR3, the DNA is TGCGCCAGCAGTTATTTAGGGAGACACCTCAATCAGCCCCAGCATTTT. Translating it yields CASSYLGRHLNQPQHF.

This clone occurred a few times. This chain joins TRBV7-9 and TRBJ2-5, with 8 bases aligning to TRBD1. V dropped 10 bases and J dropped 5; count of bases not matched to a gene: 6. The CDR3 totals 12 residues. Germline V CDR1 and CDR2: SEHNR, FQNEAQ (reference sequence). CDR3: CATGQVRETQYF. Here the CDR3 DNA reads TGTGCCACGGGACAGGTCAGGGAGACCCAGTACTTC.

V usage is TRBV4-2 and J usage is TRBJ1-1; D not certain. Trimming took 4 bases from V and 0 from J, leaving 12 bases between them. The V gene's germline CDR1 is LGHNA and CDR2 YNFKEQ. The CDR3 has 15 residues. CDR3 protein: CASSPTWAMNTEAFF. CDR3 nucleotide sequence: TGTGCCAGCAGCCCGACCTGGGCAATGAACACTGAAGCTTTCTTT.

This CDR3 reads CASSLGYEQYF. Here the CDR3 DNA reads TGTGCCAGCAGTTTGGGTTACGAGCAGTACTTC. The chain joins TRBV6-2 or TRBV6-3 to TRBJ2-7; D unresolved. The ends were cut back, 4 bases at V and 4 bases at J, with 5 bases in the middle. Germline CDR1 MNHEY, CDR2 SVGEGT. The CDR3 covers 11 residues.

The chain uses TRBV7-8 and TRBJ2-2; 7 bases fit TRBD2. V dropped 0 bases and J dropped 4; count of bases not matched to a gene: 5. This CDR3 spans 16 amino acids. The germline gives CDR1 SGHVS, CDR2 FQNEAQ. CDR3 bases: TGTGCCAGCAGCTTAGCGGGAGGGCTAGGCACCGGGGAGCTGTTTTTT. Translated, it gives CASSLAGGLGTGELFF.

This clone was picked up one time. This chain joins TRBV5-1 and TRBJ1-4; D is undetermined. Germline CDR1 is SGHRS and CDR2 is YFSETQ. V was pared by 0 bases and J by 0 bases, with 9 bases between. This CDR3 is built from 16 residues. This chain's CDR3 is CASSLDQSATNEKLFF. The CDR3 DNA sequence: TGCGCCAGCAGCTTGGACCAGTCCGCAACTAATGAAAAACTGTTTTTT. The full variable domain, with the rest looked up from reference TRBV5-1 and TRBJ1-4, is KAGVTQTPRYLIKTRGQQVTLSCSPISGHRSVSWYQQTPGQGLQFLFEYFSETQRNKGNFPGRFSGRQFSNSRSEMNVSTLELGDSALYLCASSLDQSATNEKLFFGSGTQLSVL.

The J gene is TRBJ2-2, the V gene TRBV5-8; TRBD2 agrees at 7 bases. The V segment lost 4 bases and the J segment 2 bases; nucleotides outside the gene matches: 11. Germline loops: CDR1 SGHTS, CDR2 YDEGEE. The CDR3 has 17 amino acids. The CDR3 here is CASSPGPGTINTGELFF. As DNA, the CDR3 is TGTGCCAGCAGCCCCGGACCCGGGACTATCAACACCGGGGAGCTGTTTTTT.

J is TRBJ2-1 and V is TRBV20-1, with a weak D call TRBD2 (5 bases). V was trimmed by 0 bases and J by 10 bases, leaving 7 bases between them. Germline-derived CDR1 and CDR2 are DFQATT and SNEGSKA (reference sequence). The CDR3 length is 11 residues. Here the CDR3 DNA reads TGCAGTGCTAGAGATCAGCGGGAGCAGTTCTTC. Protein sequence: CSARDQREQFF.

This rearrangement joins TRBV5-1 to TRBJ1-4; 8 nucleotides line up with TRBD1. J lost 1 base, V lost 7 bases, and 9 bases had no gene match. In germline, CDR1 is SGHRS, CDR2 YFSETQ. The CDR3 has 16 residues. Here the CDR3 reads CASREQGALTNEKLFF. The CDR3 nucleotides are TGCGCCAGCCGGGAGCAGGGGGCGTTAACTAATGAAAAACTGTTTTTT.

The chain is built from TRBV7-3 and TRBJ1-1, with TRBD1 matching over 8 bases. Germline trimming cut 5 bases from V and 4 bases from J; bases unmatched to any gene: 6. The CDR3 spans 14 residues. Germline V CDR1 and CDR2: SGHTA, FQGTGA. The CDR3 region has the DNA TGTGCCAGCAGCAACAAACAGGGGGGCACTGAAGCTTTCTTT. It translates to CASSNKQGGTEAFF.

This sequence joins TRBV29-1 and TRBJ2-1; the D gene could be TRBD1 or TRBD2 (6 bases each). Germline V gene lookup returns CDR1 SQVTM and CDR2 ANQGSEA. This CDR3 contains 12 residues. Trimming cost V 4 bases and J 9 bases, with 13 bases left between them. CDR3 amino acids: CSVGVWGAEQFF. CDR3 coding DNA: TGCAGCGTTGGAGTTTGGGGGGCTGAGCAGTTCTTC.

The chain joins TRBV18 to TRBJ2-7; TRBD1 is a possible D gene (6 bases). The length of the CDR3 is 16 residues. Trimming removed 3 bases at V and 1 base at J, with 16 bases between. Germline values: CDR1 KGHSH, CDR2 LQKENI. CDR3 bases: TGTGCCAGCTCACCTAGGAACAGGGTGGCTTCCTACGAGCAGTACTTC. Encoded protein: CASSPRNRVASYEQYF. Filled out from reference TRBV18 and TRBJ2-7, the complete variable domain reads NAGVMQNPRHLVRRRGQEARLRCSPMKGHSHVYWYRQLPEEGLKFMVYLQKENIIDESGMPKERFSAEFPKEGPSILRIQQVVRGDSAAYFCASSPRNRVASYEQYFGPGTRLTVT.

As to this clone: Germline is not matched at one junction end, which may reflect a read error. V and J are TRBV5-8 and TRBJ2-3, with 7 bases identical to TRBD2. The CDR3 is made up of 14 amino acids. The germline gives CDR1 SGHTS, CDR2 YDEGEE. In DNA form, the CDR3 reads TGTACCAGCAGCCTTTCCCGCGGGAGTGATACGCAGTATTTT. Amino acid sequence: CTSSLSRGSDTQYF.

This chain uses TRBV3-1 (or the pseudogene TRBV3-2) with TRBJ2-7; TRBD2 might be the D (6 bases). The CDR3 has 14 amino acids. Trimming shortened V by 1 base and J by 6 bases, and 13 bases separated the two germline ends. Germline CDR1 reads LGHDT; CDR2 reads YNNKEL (reference sequence). This CDR3 is CASSQAGVGGEQYF. CDR3 nucleotides: TGTGCCAGCAGCCAAGCGGGAGTGGGTGGCGAGCAGTACTTC.